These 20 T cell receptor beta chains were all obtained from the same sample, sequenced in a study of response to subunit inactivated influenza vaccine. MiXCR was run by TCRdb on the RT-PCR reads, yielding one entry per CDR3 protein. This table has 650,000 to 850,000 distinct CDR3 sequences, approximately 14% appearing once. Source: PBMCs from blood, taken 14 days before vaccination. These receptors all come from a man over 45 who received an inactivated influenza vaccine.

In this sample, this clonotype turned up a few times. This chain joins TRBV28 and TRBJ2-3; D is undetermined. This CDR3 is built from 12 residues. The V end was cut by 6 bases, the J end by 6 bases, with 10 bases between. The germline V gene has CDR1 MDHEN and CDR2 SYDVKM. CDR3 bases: TGTGCCAGCAGCCCAGATGTGGATACGCAGTATTTT. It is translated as CASSPDVDTQYF.

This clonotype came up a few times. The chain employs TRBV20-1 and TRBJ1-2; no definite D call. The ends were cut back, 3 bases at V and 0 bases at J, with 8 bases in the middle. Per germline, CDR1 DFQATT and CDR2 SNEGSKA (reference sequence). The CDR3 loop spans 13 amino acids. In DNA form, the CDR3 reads TGCAGTGCTAGGACCCCCTCTAACTATGGCTACACCTTC. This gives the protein CSARTPSNYGYTF.

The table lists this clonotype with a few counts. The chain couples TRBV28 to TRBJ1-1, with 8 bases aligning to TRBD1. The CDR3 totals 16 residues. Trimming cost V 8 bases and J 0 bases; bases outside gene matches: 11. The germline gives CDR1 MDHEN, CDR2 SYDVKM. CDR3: CASCPGQGTMNTEAFF. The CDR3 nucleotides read TGTGCCAGCTGCCCCGGACAGGGAACCATGAACACTGAAGCTTTCTTT.

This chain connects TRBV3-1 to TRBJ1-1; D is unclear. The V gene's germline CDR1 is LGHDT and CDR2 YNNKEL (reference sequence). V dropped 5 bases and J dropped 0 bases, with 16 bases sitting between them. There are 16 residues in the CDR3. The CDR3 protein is CASSKTPGFMNTEAFF. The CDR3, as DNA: TGTGCCAGCAGCAAGACCCCGGGATTTATGAACACTGAAGCTTTCTTT.

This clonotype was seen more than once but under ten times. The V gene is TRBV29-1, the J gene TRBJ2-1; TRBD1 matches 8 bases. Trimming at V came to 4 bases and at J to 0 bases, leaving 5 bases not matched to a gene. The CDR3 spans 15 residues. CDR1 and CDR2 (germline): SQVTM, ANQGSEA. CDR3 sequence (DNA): TGCAGCGTTGCTTTACAGGGGGGCTCCTACAATGAGCAGTTCTTC. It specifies CSVALQGGSYNEQFF.

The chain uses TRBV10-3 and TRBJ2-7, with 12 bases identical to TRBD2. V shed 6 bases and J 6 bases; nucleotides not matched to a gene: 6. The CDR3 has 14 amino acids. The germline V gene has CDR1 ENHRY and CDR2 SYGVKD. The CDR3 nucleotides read TGTGCCATCAGCGAACTAGCGGGAGGTTCCGAGCAGTACTTC. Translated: CAISELAGGSEQYF.

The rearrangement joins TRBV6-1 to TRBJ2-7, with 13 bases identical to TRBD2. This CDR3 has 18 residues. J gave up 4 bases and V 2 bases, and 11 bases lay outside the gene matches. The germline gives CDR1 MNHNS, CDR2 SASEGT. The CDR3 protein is CASSERDIGLAGVYEQYF. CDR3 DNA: TGTGCCAGCAGTGAACGGGACATCGGACTAGCGGGAGTGTACGAGCAGTACTTC.

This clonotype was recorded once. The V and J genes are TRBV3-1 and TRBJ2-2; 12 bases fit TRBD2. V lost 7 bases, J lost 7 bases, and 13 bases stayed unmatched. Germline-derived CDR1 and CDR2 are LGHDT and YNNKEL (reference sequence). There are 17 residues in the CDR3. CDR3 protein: CASTKHPLAGGRGELFF. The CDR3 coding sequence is TGTGCCAGCACCAAGCATCCACTAGCGGGAGGCCGCGGGGAGCTGTTTTTT.

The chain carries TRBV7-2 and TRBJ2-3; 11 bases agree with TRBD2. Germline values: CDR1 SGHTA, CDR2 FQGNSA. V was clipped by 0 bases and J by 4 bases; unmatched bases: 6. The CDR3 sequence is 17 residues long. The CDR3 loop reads CASSLANLAGGPDTQYF. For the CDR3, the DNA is TGTGCCAGCAGCTTAGCGAACCTAGCGGGAGGACCAGATACGCAGTATTTT.

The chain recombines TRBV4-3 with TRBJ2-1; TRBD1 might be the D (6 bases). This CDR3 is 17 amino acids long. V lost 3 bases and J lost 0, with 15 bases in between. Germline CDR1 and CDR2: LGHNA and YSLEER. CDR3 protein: CASSQISGALSYNEQFF. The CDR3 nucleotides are TGCGCCAGCAGCCAGATTTCAGGGGCTCTCTCCTACAATGAGCAGTTCTTC.

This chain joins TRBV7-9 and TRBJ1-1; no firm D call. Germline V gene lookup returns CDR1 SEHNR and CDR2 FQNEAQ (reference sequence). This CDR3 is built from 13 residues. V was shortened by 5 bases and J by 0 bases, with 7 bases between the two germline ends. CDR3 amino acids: CASSPDVNTEAFF. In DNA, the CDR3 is TGTGCCAGCAGCCCAGACGTGAACACTGAAGCTTTCTTT.

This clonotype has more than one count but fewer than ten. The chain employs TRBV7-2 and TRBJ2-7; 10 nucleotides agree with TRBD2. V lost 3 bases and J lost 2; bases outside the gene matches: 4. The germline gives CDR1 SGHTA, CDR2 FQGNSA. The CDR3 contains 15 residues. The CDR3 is CASSFGGTSAYEQYF. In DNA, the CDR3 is TGTGCCAGCAGCTTCGGCGGGACTAGCGCCTACGAGCAGTACTTC.

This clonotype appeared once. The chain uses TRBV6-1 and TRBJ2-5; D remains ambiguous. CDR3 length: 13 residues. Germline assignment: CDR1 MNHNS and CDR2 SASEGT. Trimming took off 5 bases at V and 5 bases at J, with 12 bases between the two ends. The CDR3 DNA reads TGTGCCAGCAGTCCTCTCATGGGGGAGACCCAGTACTTC. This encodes CASSPLMGETQYF.

The CDR3 loop reads CASRARQGAPLHF. Written as DNA, the CDR3 is TGTGCCAGCAGAGCGAGACAGGGAGCACCCCTCCACTTT. This sequence joins TRBV28 and TRBJ1-6; 7 bases fit TRBD1. The CDR3 loop spans 13 amino acids. V lost 6 bases to trimming and J lost 11 bases; unmatched junction nucleotides: 7. The germline gives CDR1 MDHEN, CDR2 SYDVKM. The variable domain in full, with the rest retrieved from reference TRBV28 and TRBJ1-6, is DVKVTQSSRYLVKRTGEKVFLECVQDMDHENMFWYRQDPGLGLRLIYFSYDVKMKEKGDIPEGYSVSREKKERFSLILESASTNQTSMYLCASRARQGAPLHFGNGTRLTVT.

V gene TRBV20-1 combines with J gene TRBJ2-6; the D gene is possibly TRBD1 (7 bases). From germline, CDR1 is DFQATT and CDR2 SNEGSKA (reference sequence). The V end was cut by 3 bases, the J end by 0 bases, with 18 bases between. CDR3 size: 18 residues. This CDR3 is CSASGGQPPNSGANVLTF. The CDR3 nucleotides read TGCAGTGCTAGCGGGGGACAGCCGCCCAACTCTGGGGCCAACGTCCTGACTTTC.

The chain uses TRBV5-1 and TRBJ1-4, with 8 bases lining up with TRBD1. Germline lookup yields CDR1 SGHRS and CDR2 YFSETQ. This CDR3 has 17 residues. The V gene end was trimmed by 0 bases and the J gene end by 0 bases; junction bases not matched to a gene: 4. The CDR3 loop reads CASSLGRDRTTNEKLFF. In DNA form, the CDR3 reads TGCGCCAGCAGCTTGGGTAGGGACAGGACAACTAATGAAAAACTGTTTTTT.

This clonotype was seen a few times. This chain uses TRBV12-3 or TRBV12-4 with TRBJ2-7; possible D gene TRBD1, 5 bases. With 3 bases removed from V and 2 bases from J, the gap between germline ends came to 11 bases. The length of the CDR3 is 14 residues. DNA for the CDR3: TGTGCCAGCAGTTTCCTGGGGCAAACCTACGAGCAGTACTTC. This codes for CASSFLGQTYEQYF.

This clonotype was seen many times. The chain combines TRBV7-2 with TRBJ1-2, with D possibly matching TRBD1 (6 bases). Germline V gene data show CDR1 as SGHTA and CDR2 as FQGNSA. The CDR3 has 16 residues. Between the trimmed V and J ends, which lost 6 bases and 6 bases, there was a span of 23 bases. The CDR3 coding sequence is TGTGCCAGCAGTCTTAGCGTGGCAGGGGAAGGTGATGGCTACACCTTC. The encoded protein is CASSLSVAGEGDGYTF.

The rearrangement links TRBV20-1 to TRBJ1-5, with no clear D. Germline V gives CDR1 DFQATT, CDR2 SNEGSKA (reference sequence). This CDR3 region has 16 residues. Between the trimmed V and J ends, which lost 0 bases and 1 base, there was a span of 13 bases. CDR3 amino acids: CSARDPLSGSNQPQHF. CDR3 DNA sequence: TGCAGTGCTAGAGATCCCCTCTCGGGGAGCAATCAGCCCCAGCATTTT.

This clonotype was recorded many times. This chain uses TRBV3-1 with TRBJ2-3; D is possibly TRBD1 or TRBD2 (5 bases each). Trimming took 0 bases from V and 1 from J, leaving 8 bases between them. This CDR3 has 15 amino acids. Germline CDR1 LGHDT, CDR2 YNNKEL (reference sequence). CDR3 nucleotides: TGTGCCAGCAGCCAAGATGGGACCCGCACAGATACGCAGTATTTT. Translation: CASSQDGTRTDTQYF.